These 18 T cell receptor beta chains came from one sample sequenced in a study of shared clonotypes between healthy human individuals. Method: immunoSEQ multiplex PCR; TCRdb's copy keeps in-frame clones and lacks some. The sample consists of 950,000 to 1,100,000 clones, approximately 80% of them appearing once. The sequencing input was memory CD4+ T cells from PBMCs. Documented subset: CD45RA-negative fraction. These receptors were obtained from a man aged 18 to 30 in good health. Some clones in this sample may be carry-over from other donors' samples.

The chain links TRBV11-2 to TRBJ2-7; 8 bases are a match to TRBD1. J gave up 2 bases and V 3 bases, and 6 bases lay outside the gene matches. The CDR3 has 15 amino acids. Germline lookup yields CDR1 SGHAT and CDR2 FQNNGV. CDR3: CASSFWTGPTYEQYF. The CDR3 nucleotides are TGTGCCAGCAGCTTCTGGACAGGGCCCACCTACGAGCAGTACTTC.

Remarks on this clone: Relative to the germline gene, one junction end is altered; a read error may explain this. This chain connects TRBV7-7 to TRBJ2-5, with D perhaps TRBD1 (6 bases). Germline CDR1 SSHAT, CDR2 FNYEAQ (reference sequence). This CDR3 is 14 amino acids long. In DNA form, the CDR3 reads TGTGCTAGCAGCCCCGGACAGACAAAAGAGACCCAGTACTTC. Its translation is CASSPGQTKETQYF.

The chain employs TRBV6-5 and TRBJ1-4, with D perhaps TRBD1 (5 bases). CDR1 is MNHEY, CDR2 SVGAGI, per germline. The CDR3 spans 14 residues. V was cut by 8 bases and J by 4 bases, with 14 bases left in between. The CDR3 sequence is CASGAHGGNEKLFF. Here the CDR3 DNA reads TGTGCCAGCGGGGCCCACGGGGGTAATGAAAAACTGTTTTTT.

This sequence joins TRBV28 and TRBJ1-1; D remains unclear. The V gene's germline CDR1 is MDHEN and CDR2 SYDVKM. This CDR3 contains 12 residues. The V end was cut by 5 bases, the J end by 10 bases, with 14 bases between. The CDR3 coding sequence is TGTGCCAGCAGTCAACGGGGATTTAGAGCTTTCTTT. Translated, it gives CASSQRGFRAFF.

J is TRBJ2-7 and V is TRBV28, with 7 bases that match TRBD2. There are 17 residues in the CDR3. Losses at the gene ends were 3 bases for V and 9 bases for J; bases not matched to a gene: 20. The germline V gene encodes CDR1 MDHEN and CDR2 SYDVKM. The CDR3 loop is CASSFSGLEGGPPGQYF. Written as DNA, the CDR3 is TGTGCCAGCAGTTTTTCCGGTCTTGAGGGAGGGCCCCCCGGGCAGTACTTC.

The chain links TRBV10-3 to TRBJ2-3; weak D call: TRBD2 (6 bases). Trimming took off 4 bases at V and 0 bases at J, with 14 bases between the two ends. The length of the CDR3 is 16 residues. Germline V gene lookup returns CDR1 ENHRY and CDR2 SYGVKD. CDR3 bases: TGTGCCATCAGTGGGAGGGGACCGATAAGCACAGATACGCAGTATTTT. It encodes CAISGRGPISTDTQYF.

This clone has more than one count but fewer than ten. The chain joins TRBV5-6 to TRBJ2-7; D may be TRBD1 (5 bases). The CDR3 spans 15 residues. Trimming pared 2 bases from V and 3 bases from J, leaving 15 bases between. CDR1 and CDR2 from the germline V gene are SGHDT and YYEEEE. CDR3 amino acids: CASSFFGRDGYEQYF. The CDR3 DNA sequence: TGTGCCAGCAGCTTTTTCGGCAGGGATGGCTACGAGCAGTACTTC.

Notes on this clone: Different DNA sequences within this sample yield the same CDR3. V usage is TRBV5-4 and J usage is TRBJ2-7; 11 bases line up with TRBD2. Germline loops: CDR1 SGHNT, CDR2 YYREEE (reference sequence). The CDR3 covers 14 residues. Trimming took 1 base from V and 3 from J; bases not matched to a gene: 0. The CDR3 region is CASSLTSGSYEQYF. In DNA, the CDR3 is TGTGCCAGCAGCTTGACTAGCGGGAGCTACGAGCAGTACTTC.

For this clone: The sample has other DNA sequences that encode this CDR3 too. The chain combines TRBV10-3 with TRBJ2-3, with 11 positions matching TRBD2. V was pared by 2 bases and J by 4 bases, with 2 bases of the junction left unmatched. Germline-derived CDR1 and CDR2 are ENHRY and SYGVKD. There are 15 residues in the CDR3. This chain's CDR3 is CAISETSGSSDTQYF. DNA of the CDR3: TGTGCCATCAGTGAGACTAGCGGGAGCTCAGATACGCAGTATTTT.

This clone was counted a single time. This sequence joins TRBV30 and TRBJ1-1; a possible D gene is TRBD1 (6 bases). Between the trimmed V and J ends, which lost 5 bases and 5 bases, there was a span of 18 bases. Germline assignment: CDR1 GTSNPN and CDR2 SVGIG (reference sequence). The CDR3 is 14 amino acids. CDR3 protein: CAWLSSGVRTEAFF. In DNA, the CDR3 is TGTGCCTGGCTCTCCTCAGGGGTGAGGACTGAAGCTTTCTTT.

The rearrangement uses TRBV11-2 and TRBJ2-1; D is possibly TRBD1 or TRBD2 (6 bases each). The CDR3 spans 11 residues. Trimming stripped 0 bases from V and 15 bases from J, with 9 bases between. Germline assignment: CDR1 SGHAT and CDR2 FQNNGV. The CDR3 spells CASSLEGGSFF. CDR3 coding DNA: TGTGCCAGCAGCTTAGAAGGGGGGTCGTTCTTC.

This clone has just a few counts. This sample also contains other DNA sequences that code for the same CDR3. The CDR3 DNA reads as TGTGCCAGCAGCCTGGGGGGGGTGAGCACAGATACGCAGTATTTT. This sequence encodes CASSLGGVSTDTQYF. The rearrangement uses TRBV5-4 and TRBJ2-3, with TRBD2 identical over 7 bases. Unmatched junction bases numbered 5, after V lost 4 bases and J lost 0 bases. This CDR3 region has 15 residues. Germline V lookup: CDR1 SGHNT, CDR2 YYREEE (reference sequence).

This clone has more than one count but fewer than ten. The rearrangement joins TRBV5-5 to TRBJ1-1, with 8 positions matching TRBD1. V dropped 1 base and J dropped 7; count of bases not matched to a gene: 3. CDR1 SGHKS and CDR2 YYEKEE come from the germline V gene (reference sequence). The CDR3 extends over 13 amino acids. CDR3 bases: TGTGCCAGCAGCTTGACGACAGGGGTTGAAGCTTTCTTT. This gives the protein CASSLTTGVEAFF. Drawing the rest from reference TRBV5-5 and TRBJ1-1, the complete variable domain is DAGVTQSPTHLIKTRGQQVTLRCSPISGHKSVSWYQQVLGQGPQFIFQYYEKEERGRGNFPDRFSARQFPNYSSELNVNALLLGDSALYLCASSLTTGVEAFFGQGTRLTVV.

There are many counts of this clone. This CDR3 is also generated by other DNA sequences in the sample. The rearrangement joins TRBV4-1 to TRBJ1-1; D unclear. Germline loops: CDR1 MGHRA, CDR2 YSYEKL. The CDR3 contains 15 residues. Trimming pared 2 bases from V and 2 bases from J, leaving 12 bases between. In nucleotides, the CDR3 is TGCGCCAGCAGCCAAACCGGGTCCAAAAACACTGAAGCTTTCTTT. Amino acids: CASSQTGSKNTEAFF.

This sequence joins TRBV7-2 and TRBJ2-1; D may be TRBD2 (5 bases). This CDR3 has 13 amino acids. Germline CDR1 reads SGHTA; CDR2 reads FQGNSA. V was cut by 2 bases and J by 7 bases, with 9 bases left in between. The CDR3 region is CASSLSPGNEQFF. Here the CDR3 DNA reads TGTGCCAGCAGCTTAAGCCCGGGGAATGAGCAGTTCTTC.

As concerns this clone: A single base is all that separates this from a far larger clone, so a read error is likely. The CDR3 DNA is TGCGCCAGCAGCTTCTGTAGCGGAGACTCGAACACCGGGGAGCTGTTTTTT. Residues: CASSFCSGDSNTGELFF. This chain uses TRBV5-1 with TRBJ2-2, with D possibly TRBD2 on 6 matching bases. The germline V gene has CDR1 SGHRS and CDR2 YFSETQ. This CDR3 is built from 17 residues. V lost 2 bases to trimming and J lost 0 bases, with 14 bases between them.

This chain joins TRBV5-1 and TRBJ2-7; TRBD1 might be the D (5 bases). This CDR3 is built from 14 residues. Trimming cost V 2 bases and J 6 bases, with 15 bases left between them. Per germline, CDR1 SGHRS and CDR2 YFSETQ. The CDR3 sequence is CASSFEGGAREQYF. DNA for the CDR3: TGCGCCAGCAGCTTCGAAGGTGGGGCTCGCGAGCAGTACTTC. The full variable domain, completed using reference TRBV5-1 and TRBJ2-7, is KAGVTQTPRYLIKTRGQQVTLSCSPISGHRSVSWYQQTPGQGLQFLFEYFSETQRNKGNFPGRFSGRQFSNSRSEMNVSTLELGDSALYLCASSFEGGAREQYFGPGTRLTVT.

The chain carries TRBV5-1 and TRBJ2-7; D might be TRBD1 or TRBD2, each matching 5 bases. The CDR3 sequence is 16 residues long. CDR1 SGHRS and CDR2 YFSETQ come from the germline V gene. V lost 1 base and J lost 2, with 16 bases in between. This chain's CDR3 is CASSLNAGTETYEQYF. The CDR3, as DNA: TGCGCCAGCAGCTTGAACGCCGGGACGGAGACCTACGAGCAGTACTTC. The full variable domain, its missing parts supplied by reference TRBV5-1 and TRBJ2-7, is KAGVTQTPRYLIKTRGQQVTLSCSPISGHRSVSWYQQTPGQGLQFLFEYFSETQRNKGNFPGRFSGRQFSNSRSEMNVSTLELGDSALYLCASSLNAGTETYEQYFGPGTRLTVT.